What follows are 5 T cell receptor beta chains derived from one specimen sequenced in a study of immune evolution from preneoplasia to lung adenocarcinoma. Assay used: immunoSEQ multiplex PCR; TCRdb lists only in-frame clones, some missing. The table lists 39,000 or so clones, approximately 80% of them singletons. Material: FFPE invasive lung adenocarcinoma tissue. Every receptor here comes from a person aged 60 to 70 with lung adenocarcinoma.

The chain combines TRBV29-1 with TRBJ1-4; 9 bases line up with TRBD1. CDR1 and CDR2 from the germline V gene are SQVTM and ANQGSEA. The length of the CDR3 is 12 residues. With V trimmed by 6 bases and J by 8 bases, 4 bases remained unmatched. The CDR3 loop reads CSVGQGREKLFF. In DNA, the CDR3 is TGCAGCGTGGGACAGGGTAGGGAAAAACTGTTTTTT. Combining the CDR3 with reference TRBV29-1 and TRBJ1-4 gives the whole variable domain SAVISQKPSRDICQRGTSLTIQCQVDSQVTMMFWYRQQPGQSLTLIATANQGSEATYESGFVIDKFPISRPNLTFSTLTVSNMSPEDSSIYLCSVGQGREKLFFGSGTQLSVL.

The chain joins TRBV7-2 to TRBJ2-1; no clear D gene. CDR3 length: 11 amino acids. The V gene lost 5 bases and the J gene lost 2 bases, with 1 base spanning the gap. CDR1 and CDR2 (germline): SGHTA, FQGNSA. This CDR3 is CASSPYNEQFF. The CDR3 region has the DNA TGTGCCAGCAGCCCCTACAATGAGCAGTTCTTC.

This clone has only a few counts. The J gene is TRBJ2-7, the V gene TRBV11-3, with TRBD1 matching over 10 bases. Germline values: CDR1 SGHNT, CDR2 YENEEA. This CDR3 comprises 15 residues. The V segment lost 5 bases and the J segment 4 bases; nucleotides outside the gene matches: 8. The CDR3 here is CASSRLGTGVYEQYF. The CDR3 DNA is TGTGCCAGCAGCAGGCTTGGGACAGGGGTGTACGAGCAGTACTTC.

The J gene is TRBJ1-2, the V gene TRBV4-2; D call uncertain. Germline CDR1 LGHNA, CDR2 YNFKEQ. Trimming removed 1 base at V and 4 bases at J, with 4 bases between. This CDR3 region has 12 residues. The CDR3 protein is CASSQAGYGYTF. Written as DNA, the CDR3 is TGTGCCAGCAGCCAAGCAGGCTATGGCTACACCTTC.

V gene TRBV28 combines with J gene TRBJ2-5; D possibly corresponds to TRBD1 (6 bases). With 3 bases removed from V and 5 bases from J, the gap between germline ends came to 19 bases. This CDR3 spans 16 amino acids. Germline values: CDR1 MDHEN, CDR2 SYDVKM. DNA for the CDR3: TGTGCCAGCAGTTTGCGAGGGGCAGGGGATATGGAGACCCAGTACTTC. Translating it yields CASSLRGAGDMETQYF.